The 9 T cell receptor beta chains below all came from one sample that was sequenced in a study of T cell responses to AZD1222 COVID-19 vaccine. Repertoires were generated with immunoSEQ multiplex PCR, while TCRdb's copy carries only in-frame clones and drops some. The sample has under 130,000 clones, about 81% seen once. Material: peripheral blood, obtained on day 0 of AZD1222 vaccination. The receptors here all came from an adult in good health.

The V call is TRBV7-2, the J call TRBJ1-6; no clear D. The CDR3 totals 13 residues. Trimming shortened V by 4 bases and J by 11 bases, and 12 bases separated the two germline ends. CDR1 and CDR2 (germline): SGHTA, FQGNSA. CDR3 sequence reads: CASSSEPGAPLHF. For the CDR3, the DNA is TGTGCCAGCAGCTCAGAGCCGGGCGCACCCCTCCACTTT.

V usage is TRBV7-2 and J usage is TRBJ1-1; the D gene is possibly TRBD1 (5 bases). Germline loops: CDR1 SGHTA, CDR2 FQGNSA. Trimming left V 6 bases short and J 5 bases short, with 13 bases between. CDR3 length: 13 residues. CDR3 residues: CASSQSWGTEAFF. Written as DNA, the CDR3 is TGTGCCAGCAGTCAAAGCTGGGGGACTGAAGCTTTCTTT. Supplemented by reference TRBV7-2 and TRBJ1-1, the full variable domain reads GAGVSQSPSNKVTEKGKDVELRCDPISGHTALYWYRQSLGQGLEFLIYFQGNSAPDKSGLPSDRFSAERTGGSVSTLTIQRTQQEDSAVYLCASSQSWGTEAFFGQGTRLTVV.

Concerning this clone itself: At one end, the junction sequence differs from germline, possibly due to a read error. The genes are TRBV3-1 (or the pseudogene TRBV3-2) and TRBJ2-1; D is unclear. The CDR3 length is 11 residues. The germline V gene has CDR1 LGHDT and CDR2 YNNKEL (reference sequence). The CDR3 loop reads CASSLPNERFF. The CDR3 DNA is TGTGCCAGCAGCCTACCCAATGAGCGGTTCTTC.

This chain joins TRBV6-5 and TRBJ1-2; TRBD1 matches 9 bases. The junction had 11 bases not matched to a gene; V was cut back by 4 bases and J by 8 bases. Per germline, CDR1 MNHEY and CDR2 SVGAGI. The CDR3 spans 15 residues. CDR3 in amino acids: CASSLDRGHLGGYTF. The CDR3 DNA reads as TGTGCCAGCAGTTTGGACAGGGGTCATTTGGGGGGCTACACCTTC.

The rearrangement joins TRBV6-4 to TRBJ1-2, with D possibly TRBD1 on 6 matching bases. Germline CDR1 reads MRHNA; CDR2 reads SNTAGT. The V gene lost 6 bases and the J gene lost 6 bases, with 20 bases spanning the gap. This CDR3 contains 15 residues. CDR3 DNA: TGTGCCAGCAGCACCAAGGGGGGGCGCGATAATGGCTACACCTTC. It codes for CASSTKGGRDNGYTF.

The V gene is TRBV19, the J gene TRBJ1-5, with a weak D call TRBD1 (6 bases). In germline, CDR1 is LNHDA, CDR2 SQIVND (reference sequence). V dropped 2 bases and J dropped 1 base, with 12 bases sitting between them. The CDR3 has 16 residues. This CDR3 is CASSIFPRGSNQPQHF. The CDR3 coding sequence is TGTGCCAGTAGTATATTCCCCAGGGGAAGCAATCAGCCCCAGCATTTT. The complete variable domain, with remaining parts taken from reference TRBV19 and TRBJ1-5, reads DGGITQSPKYLFRKEGQNVTLSCEQNLNHDAMYWYRQDPGQGLRLIYYSQIVNDFQKGDIAEGYSVSREKKESFPLTVTSAQKNPTAFYLCASSIFPRGSNQPQHFGDGTRLSIL.

In its sample, this clone was seen once. The chain carries TRBV7-2 and TRBJ1-1; D might be TRBD1 (5 bases). There are 15 residues in the CDR3. The germline V gene encodes CDR1 SGHTA and CDR2 FQGNSA. The V end lost 5 bases, the J end lost 8 bases, and 21 bases lay between the germline ends. In DNA form, the CDR3 reads TGTGCCAGCAGCAGATGGGACCCACGTTATAGCGAAGCTTTCTTT. Translated, it gives CASSRWDPRYSEAFF.

V gene TRBV5-1 combines with J gene TRBJ1-1; a weak D match, TRBD1 (5 bases). With 4 bases removed from V and 6 bases from J, the gap between germline ends came to 10 bases. The CDR3 spans 12 residues. Looked up from germline, CDR1 is SGHRS and CDR2 is YFSETQ. DNA of the CDR3: TGCGCCAGCAGCGATGGGGGTCCTGAAGCTTTCTTT. This codes for CASSDGGPEAFF.

CDR3 amino acids: CASSQDRGSSTDTQYF. The CDR3 nucleotides are TGCGCCAGCAGCCAAGATCGGGGCAGTAGCACAGATACGCAGTATTTT. This chain links TRBV4-1 with TRBJ2-3; TRBD1 or TRBD2 may be the D gene (5 bases each). Per germline, CDR1 MGHRA and CDR2 YSYEKL. This CDR3 is 16 amino acids long. The germline V and J ends were trimmed by 0 bases and 0 bases, with 10 bases remaining between them.